This T cell receptor beta chain is drawn from a study of STAT3 mutations in large granular lymphocyte leukemia. Notes on the study in general: Variable sampling intervals and differing treatment regimens complicated linking therapy response to TCR clonal burden changes. In T-cell large granular lymphocyte leukemia, about half of patients showed multiple immunodominant subclonotypes.

V trimming: 1 base; J trimming: 6 bases; junction bases outside the gene matches: 9. This CDR3 contains 16 residues. Germline V gene data show CDR1 as LGHNA and CDR2 as YSLEER. Notes on this clone: As yet, its antigen is unknown.

Average productive template count per sample was about 40,773. Sequenced by immunoSEQ multiplex PCR; TCRdb stores in-frame clones only, minus some. The table shows about 10,000 clones, with 87% occurring only once. The source is a man between 60 and 70 years old with T-cell large granular lymphocyte leukemia. Some clones in this sample may be carry-over from other donors' samples. The sample was peripheral blood mononuclear cells. V is TRBV4-3 and J is TRBJ2-3; 8 positions match TRBD2. This CDR3 is CASSQGGGRFGDTQYF. The CDR3 region has the DNA TGCGCCAGCAGCCAAGGCGGCGGGAGGTTCGGCGATACGCAGTATTTT.